The sequence of this T cell receptor beta chain was determined in a study of cytotoxic CD8 clonotypes in ibrutinib-treated CLL. A word on this clone: Its cognate antigen is unknown.

Trimming cost V 6 bases and J 0 bases; bases outside gene matches: 5. The CDR3 covers 15 residues. The germline V gene has CDR1 MNHEY and CDR2 SMNVEV (reference sequence). General observations from the study: Elevated clonality accompanied ibrutinib response, with a return toward baseline values at progression. Against age-matched healthy donors, baseline clonality ran higher and tracked circulating CD8+ T-cell counts.

Using immunoSEQ multiplex PCR, the repertoire was profiled, and TCRdb retains in-frame clones only, with some absent. This repertoire shows about 56,000 clones, roughly 50% found once; its top ten account for roughly 20%. The sequence came from a human donor with chronic lymphocytic leukemia. Sequencing used PBMCs, obtained after 24 months of ibrutinib treatment. V and J are TRBV27 and TRBJ2-1, with 7 bases lining up with TRBD2. This CDR3 reads CASRSGTSSYNEQFF. CDR3 in DNA: TGTGCCAGCAGGAGCGGGACGAGCTCCTACAATGAGCAGTTCTTC.